The present T cell receptor beta chain was sequenced within a study of blood T cell repertoires in COVID-19. This clone was observed a few times. Sequencing was performed with immunoSEQ multiplex PCR; in TCRdb, only in-frame clones are kept and a portion is missing. The table has 200,000 to 250,000 clones, 82% seen once. Germline CDR1 and CDR2: SEHNR and FQNEAQ (reference sequence). The CDR3 spans 14 residues. Trimming cost V 1 base and J 3 bases, with 7 bases left between them. The source material was peripheral blood. The chain employs TRBV7-9 and TRBJ1-5; maybe TRBD1 (5 bases). The clonotype was recovered from a woman of 80 years or more with COVID-19, enrolled during active disease. CDR3 nucleotides: TGTGCCAGCAGCTTAGAGGGGAACAATCAGCCCCAGCATTTT. Amino acid sequence: CASSLEGNNQPQHF.